This T cell receptor beta chain is from a study of blood T cell repertoires in COVID-19. Background on the study: Sites across the United States, Italy and Spain contributed samples from acute and convalescent COVID-19.

Assignment of participants to cohorts was predicated upon participant-reported clinical history. The recovered donors of Cohort 3 showed two negative PCRs, clearance, or symptom resolution. Germline loops: CDR1 SEHNR, CDR2 FQNEAQ (reference sequence). The CDR3 loop spans 14 amino acids. V gave up 3 bases and J gave up 1 base; unmatched junction bases: 1. Per the study methods: Nucleated cell counts were estimated from reference gene primer amplification. TCRdb's table, derived via immunoSEQ multiplex PCR, lists solely in-frame clones and lacks some. V, J and clone size are those of that table, while D and trimming were read from the DNA. The table records around 380,000 clones, 87% of them present only once.

The sequence derives from a man aged 25 to 40 who had recovered from COVID-19. The chain is built from TRBV7-9 and TRBJ1-2, with 8 bases fitting TRBD1. Sequenced input: PBMCs or T cells enriched from blood (not recorded which). The CDR3 bases are TGTGCCAGCAGCTTGGGACAGGATAACTATGGCTACACCTTC. This sequence encodes CASSLGQDNYGYTF.